The following is a TCR beta chain sequence with its context. This CDR3 comprises 12 residues. The V and J ends lost 2 bases and 6 bases respectively, with 11 bases between them. CDR1 is GTSNPN, CDR2 SVGIG, per germline (reference sequence). Sequenced by immunoSEQ multiplex PCR; TCRdb stores in-frame clones only, minus some. The top ten hold around 5.5% of the sample, which has 45,000 to 50,000 clones, 94% seen once. The data stem from a study of T cell changes during pregnancy in multiple sclerosis. This sequence joins TRBV30 and TRBJ2-7; tentatively, D is TRBD2 (5 bases). The material sequenced was CD8+ T cells from peripheral blood mononuclear cells, taken before pregnancy. The TCR comes from a female donor with multiple sclerosis, enrolled in a pregnancy study. The CDR3 here is CAWSYGLSEQYF. Written as DNA, the CDR3 is TGTGCCTGGAGTTACGGACTCTCCGAGCAGTACTTC.